The clone carrying this T cell receptor beta chain has a handful of counts. TCRdb used MiXCR to reprocess the RACE reads, holding one entry per CDR3 protein. The sample includes approximately 340,000 distinct CDR3 sequences, 6% to 8.5% seen only once; the top ten take 8.4%. Germline lookup yields CDR1 MDHEN and CDR2 SYDVKM. The V and J ends lost 7 bases and 5 bases respectively, with 14 bases between them. The CDR3 covers 13 residues. This specimen comes from a study of human T cells and chemical hapten exposure. Whole-study context: All patients underwent weekly scalp dosing with diphenylcyclopropenone for the full roughly 25-week study. Diagnoses of alopecia areata, totalis or universalis occurred in mostly female patients.

Time point meaning: patch test 1, 2 weeks after DPC sensitization. Treatment defined: therapeutic diphenylcyclopropenone sensitization with weekly scalp DPC. Prior to each patch test being applied, blood was drawn. The chain is built from TRBV28 and TRBJ1-1; a weak D match, TRBD1 (5 bases). The material was whole blood, obtained in connection with sensitization to the hapten diphenylcyclopropenone (DPC). The TCR was taken from a woman aged 18-30 years with alopecia areata. Some clones in this sample may be carry-over from other donors' samples. The CDR3 nucleotides are TGTGCCAGCATTCCAGGGTGGGGGACTGAAGCTTTCTTT. Its protein product is CASIPGWGTEAFF.